This T cell receptor beta chain was retrieved from a study of blood T cell repertoires in COVID-19. Turning to the study itself: Researchers got acute and convalescent COVID-19 samples from the United States, Italy and Spain. The cDNA or gDNA used as material had been derived from T cells, B-cell-depleted T cells, or PBMCs.

In the source study's methods: The authors estimated nucleated cell counts from reference gene primer amplification. Method: immunoSEQ multiplex PCR; TCRdb's copy keeps in-frame clones and lacks some. The V and J calls and the clone size are those of that table, but D and trimming were determined from the DNA. Among 300,000 to 400,000 clones listed, roughly 88% were seen once. Per germline, CDR1 SNHLY and CDR2 FYNNEI. Trimming cost V 6 bases and J 5 bases; bases outside gene matches: 4. The CDR3 length is 13 residues. Living in roughly 25 US areas, the participants were between roughly 18 and 89 years of age. Concerning this clone: The same CDR3 is also encoded by other DNA sequences in this sample.

The chain links TRBV2 to TRBJ1-5; 7 bases fit TRBD1. The sequence derives from a woman in her twenties or thirties with acute COVID-19. Material for sequencing was PBMCs or T cells enriched from blood (not recorded which). CDR3 bases: TGTGCCAGCAGCCCCGACAGGGATCAGCCCCAGCATTTT. This encodes CASSPDRDQPQHF.